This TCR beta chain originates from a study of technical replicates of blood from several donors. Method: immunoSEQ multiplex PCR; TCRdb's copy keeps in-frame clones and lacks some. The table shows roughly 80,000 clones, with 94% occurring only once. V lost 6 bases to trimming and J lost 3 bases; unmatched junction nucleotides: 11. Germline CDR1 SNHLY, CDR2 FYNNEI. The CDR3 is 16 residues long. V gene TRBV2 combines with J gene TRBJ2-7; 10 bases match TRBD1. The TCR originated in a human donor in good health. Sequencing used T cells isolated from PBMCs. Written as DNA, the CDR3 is TGTGCCAGCAGCCGGGACAGGGGTTTGTCAAGCTACGAGCAGTACTTC. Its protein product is CASSRDRGLSSYEQYF.